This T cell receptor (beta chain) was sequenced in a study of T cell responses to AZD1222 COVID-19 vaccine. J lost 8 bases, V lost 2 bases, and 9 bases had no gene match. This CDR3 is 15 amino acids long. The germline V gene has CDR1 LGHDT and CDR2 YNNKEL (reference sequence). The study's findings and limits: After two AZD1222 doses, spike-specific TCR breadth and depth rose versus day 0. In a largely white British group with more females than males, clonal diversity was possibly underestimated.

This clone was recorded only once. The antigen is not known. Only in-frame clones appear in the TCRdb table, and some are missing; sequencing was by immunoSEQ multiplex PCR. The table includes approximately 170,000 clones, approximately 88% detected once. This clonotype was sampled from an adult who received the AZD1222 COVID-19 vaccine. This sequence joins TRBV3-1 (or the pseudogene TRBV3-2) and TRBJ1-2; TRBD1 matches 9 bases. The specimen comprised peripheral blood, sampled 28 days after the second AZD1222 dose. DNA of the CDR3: TGTGCCAGCAGCCAACGCGGACAGGGGTCGTGGGGCTACACCTTC. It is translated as CASSQRGQGSWGYTF.